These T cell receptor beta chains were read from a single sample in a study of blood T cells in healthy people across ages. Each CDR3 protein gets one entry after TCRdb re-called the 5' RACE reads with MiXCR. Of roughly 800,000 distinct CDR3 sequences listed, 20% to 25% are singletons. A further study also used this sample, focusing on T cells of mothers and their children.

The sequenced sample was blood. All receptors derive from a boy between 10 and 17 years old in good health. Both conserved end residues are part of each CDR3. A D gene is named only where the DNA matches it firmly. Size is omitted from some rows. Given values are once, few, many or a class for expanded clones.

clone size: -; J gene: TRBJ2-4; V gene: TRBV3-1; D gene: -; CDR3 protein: CASSQSGAKNIQYF; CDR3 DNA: TGTGCCAGCAGCCAAAGTGGGGCCAAAAACATTCAGTACTTC
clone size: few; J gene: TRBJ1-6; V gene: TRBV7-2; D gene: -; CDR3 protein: CASSISSGGSSNSPLHF; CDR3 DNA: TGTGCCAGCAGCATCTCCTCCGGAGGGAGTTCAAATTCACCCCTCCACTTT
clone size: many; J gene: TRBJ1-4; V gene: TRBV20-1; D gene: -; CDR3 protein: CSARTLSEKLFF; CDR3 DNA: TGCAGTGCCCGGACCCTGAGTGAAAAACTGTTTTTT
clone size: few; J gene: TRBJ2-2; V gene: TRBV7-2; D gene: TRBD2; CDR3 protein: CASSRRTSVVPGELFF; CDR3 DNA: TGTGCCAGCAGCCGCCGGACTAGCGTCGTCCCCGGGGAGCTGTTTTTT
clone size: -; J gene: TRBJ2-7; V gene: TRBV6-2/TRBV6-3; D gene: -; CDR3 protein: CASSPRDDRGQYF; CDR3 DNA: TGTGCCAGCAGCCCCCGGGACGATCGCGGGCAGTACTTC
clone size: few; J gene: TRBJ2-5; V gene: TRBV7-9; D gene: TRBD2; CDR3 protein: CASNSGGQETQYF; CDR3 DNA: TGTGCCAGCAACAGCGGGGGCCAAGAGACCCAGTACTTC
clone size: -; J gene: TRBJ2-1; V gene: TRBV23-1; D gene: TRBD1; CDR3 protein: CASSQSRDRGDNEQFF; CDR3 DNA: TGCGCCAGCAGTCAATCCCGAGACAGGGGGGACAATGAGCAGTTCTTC
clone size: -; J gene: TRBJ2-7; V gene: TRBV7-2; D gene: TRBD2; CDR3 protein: CASSFRLAGGSYEQYF; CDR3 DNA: TGTGCCAGCAGCTTTCGACTAGCGGGGGGATCCTACGAGCAGTACTTC
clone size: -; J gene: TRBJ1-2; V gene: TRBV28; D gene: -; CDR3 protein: CASSYGRGMDYGYTF; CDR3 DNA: TGTGCCAGCAGTTACGGCAGGGGAATGGACTATGGCTACACCTTC
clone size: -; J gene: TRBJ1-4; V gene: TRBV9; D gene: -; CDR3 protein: CASSVAGGGINEKLFF; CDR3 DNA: TGTGCCAGCAGCGTAGCAGGCGGGGGAATTAATGAAAAACTGTTTTTT
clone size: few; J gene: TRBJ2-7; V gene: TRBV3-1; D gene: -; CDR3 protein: CASSSRRLVGYEQYF; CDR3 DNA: TGTGCCAGCAGCTCGCGGAGACTAGTGGGGTACGAGCAGTACTTC
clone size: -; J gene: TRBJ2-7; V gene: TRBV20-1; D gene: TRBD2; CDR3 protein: CSAPSVLAGDEQYF; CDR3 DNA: TGCAGTGCCCCGTCCGTACTAGCGGGAGACGAGCAGTACTTC
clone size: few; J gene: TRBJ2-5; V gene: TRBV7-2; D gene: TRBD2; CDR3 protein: CASSPKLTSGVGETQYF; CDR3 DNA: TGTGCCAGCAGCCCCAAACTGACTAGCGGGGTAGGAGAGACCCAGTACTTC
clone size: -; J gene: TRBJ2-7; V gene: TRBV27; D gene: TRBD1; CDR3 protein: CASSFALGTGDYEQYF; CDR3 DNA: TGTGCCAGCAGTTTCGCGTTAGGGACAGGAGATTACGAGCAGTACTTC
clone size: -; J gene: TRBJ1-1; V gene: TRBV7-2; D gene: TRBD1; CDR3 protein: CASSLFGQEYTEAFF; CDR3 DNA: TGTGCCAGCAGCTTGTTCGGACAGGAGTACACTGAAGCTTTCTTT
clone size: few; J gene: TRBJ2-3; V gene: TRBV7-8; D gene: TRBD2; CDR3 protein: CASSLGPGGGQYF; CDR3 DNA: TGTGCCAGCAGCTTAGGGCCGGGGGGAGGGCAGTATTTT
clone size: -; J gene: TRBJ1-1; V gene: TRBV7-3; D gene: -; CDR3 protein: CASSLTGLAEAFF; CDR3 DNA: TGTGCCAGCAGCTTAACTGGTCTGGCTGAAGCTTTCTTT
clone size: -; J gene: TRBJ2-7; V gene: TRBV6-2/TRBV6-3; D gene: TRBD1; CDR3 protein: CASRERGRLSYEQYF; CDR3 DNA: TGTGCCAGCAGAGAAAGGGGGCGGCTCTCCTACGAGCAGTACTTC
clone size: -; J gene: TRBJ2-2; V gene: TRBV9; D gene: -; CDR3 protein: CASSVGVRGNTGELFF; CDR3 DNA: TGTGCCAGCAGCGTAGGGGTCAGGGGGAACACCGGGGAGCTGTTTTTT
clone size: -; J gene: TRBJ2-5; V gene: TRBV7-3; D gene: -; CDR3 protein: CASSLEAGRETQYF; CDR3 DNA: TGTGCCAGCAGCCTAGAGGCGGGGAGGGAGACCCAGTACTTC
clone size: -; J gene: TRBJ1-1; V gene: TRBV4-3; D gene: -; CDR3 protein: CASSQDINAVVDLAEAFF; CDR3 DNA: TGCGCCAGCAGCCAAGATATCAATGCAGTAGTGGATCTCGCTGAAGCTTTCTTT
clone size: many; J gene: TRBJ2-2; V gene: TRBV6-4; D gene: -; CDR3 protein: CASSDRDTGELFF; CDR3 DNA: TGTGCCAGCAGTGACAGGGACACCGGGGAGCTGTTTTTT
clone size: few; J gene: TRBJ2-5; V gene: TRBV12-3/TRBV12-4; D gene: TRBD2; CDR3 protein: CASSSQREGTETQYF; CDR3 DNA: TGTGCCAGCAGTTCCCAGCGGGAGGGGACGGAGACCCAGTACTTC
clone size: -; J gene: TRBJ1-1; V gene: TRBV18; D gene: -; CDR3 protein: CASSLQSGAEAFF; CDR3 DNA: TGTGCCAGCTCCCTCCAATCAGGGGCTGAAGCTTTCTTT
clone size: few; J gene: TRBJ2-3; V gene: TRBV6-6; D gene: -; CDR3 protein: CAIGEADTQYF; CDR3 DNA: TGTGCCATAGGGGAGGCAGATACGCAGTATTTT
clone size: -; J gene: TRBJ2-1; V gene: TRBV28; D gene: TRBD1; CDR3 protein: CASTTPGQRQFF; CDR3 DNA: TGTGCCAGCACCACGCCGGGACAGAGACAGTTCTTC
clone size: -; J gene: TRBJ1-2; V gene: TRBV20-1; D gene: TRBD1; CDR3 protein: CSANNRGLGGYTF; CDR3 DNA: TGCAGTGCTAACAATAGGGGGCTTGGCGGCTACACCTTC
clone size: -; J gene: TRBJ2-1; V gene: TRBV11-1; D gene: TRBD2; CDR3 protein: CASSLASGLAGVFVYNEQFF; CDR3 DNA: TGTGCCAGCAGCTTAGCCTCGGGACTAGCGGGAGTTTTCGTCTACAATGAGCAGTTCTTC
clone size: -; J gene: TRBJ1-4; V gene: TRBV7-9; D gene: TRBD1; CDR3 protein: CASSTGTGVGTNEKLFF; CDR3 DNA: TGTGCCAGCAGCACCGGGACAGGGGTTGGAACTAATGAAAAACTGTTTTTT
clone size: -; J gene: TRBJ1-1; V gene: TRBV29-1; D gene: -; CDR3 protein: CSGGGEGPMNTEAFF; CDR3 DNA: TGCAGCGGGGGGGGCGAGGGACCCATGAACACTGAAGCTTTCTTT
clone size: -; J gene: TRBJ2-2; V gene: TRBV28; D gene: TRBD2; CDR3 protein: CASTSSGRVRTGELFF; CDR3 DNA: TGCGCCAGCACTTCTAGCGGGAGGGTTAGGACCGGGGAGCTGTTTTTT
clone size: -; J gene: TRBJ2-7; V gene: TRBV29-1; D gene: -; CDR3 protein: CSVETRDEQYF; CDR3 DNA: TGCAGCGTTGAGACCAGGGACGAGCAGTACTTC
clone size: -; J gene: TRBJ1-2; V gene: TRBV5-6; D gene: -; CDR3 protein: CASSAAPGGYTF; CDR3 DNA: TGTGCCAGCAGCGCGGCCCCGGGGGGCTACACCTTC
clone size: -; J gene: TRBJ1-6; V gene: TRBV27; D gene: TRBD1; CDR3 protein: CASSLQGAIGRPLHF; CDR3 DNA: TGTGCCAGCAGTTTGCAGGGGGCGATTGGTCGACCCCTCCACTTT
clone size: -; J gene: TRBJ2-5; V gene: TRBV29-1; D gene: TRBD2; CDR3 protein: CSVAPGLAGVEETQYF; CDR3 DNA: TGCAGCGTTGCCCCGGGACTAGCGGGAGTAGAAGAGACCCAGTACTTC
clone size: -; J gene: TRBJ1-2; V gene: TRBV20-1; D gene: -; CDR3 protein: CSAREGTEESNYGYTF; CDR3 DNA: TGCAGTGCTAGAGAGGGGACGGAGGAAAGTAACTATGGCTACACCTTC
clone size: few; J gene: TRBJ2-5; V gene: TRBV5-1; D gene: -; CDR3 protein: CASRSGAAQETQYF; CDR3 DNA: TGCGCCAGCAGATCGGGGGCCGCCCAAGAGACCCAGTACTTC
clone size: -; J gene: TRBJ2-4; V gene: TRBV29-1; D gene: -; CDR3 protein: CSVEVGQRAKNIQYF; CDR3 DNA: TGCAGCGTTGAGGTGGGACAAAGAGCCAAAAACATTCAGTACTTC
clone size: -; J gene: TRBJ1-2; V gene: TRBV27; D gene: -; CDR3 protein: CASSRFGSEGYTF; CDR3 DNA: TGTGCCAGCAGTCGTTTTGGCTCTGAGGGCTACACCTTC
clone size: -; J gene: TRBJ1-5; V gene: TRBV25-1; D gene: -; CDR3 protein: CASSESEGPNQPQHF; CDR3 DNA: TGTGCCAGCAGTGAATCGGAAGGCCCCAATCAGCCCCAGCATTTT
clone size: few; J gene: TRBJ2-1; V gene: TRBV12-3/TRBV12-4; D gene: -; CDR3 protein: CASSFEGSTYNEQFF; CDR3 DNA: TGTGCCAGCAGTTTTGAGGGATCCACGTACAATGAGCAGTTCTTC
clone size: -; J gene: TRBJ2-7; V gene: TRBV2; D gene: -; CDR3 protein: CASSDGGGGTHEQYF; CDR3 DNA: TGTGCCAGCAGTGATGGTGGAGGGGGGACCCACGAGCAGTACTTC
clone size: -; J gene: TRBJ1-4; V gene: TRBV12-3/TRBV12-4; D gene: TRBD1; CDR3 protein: CASSYDRGGEKLFF; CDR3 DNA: TGTGCCAGCAGTTACGACAGGGGGGGCGAAAAACTGTTTTTT
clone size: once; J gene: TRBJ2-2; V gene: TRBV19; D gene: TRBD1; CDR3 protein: CASSILPRTGGNTGTGELFF; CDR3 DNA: TGTGCCAGTAGTATCTTACCGCGGACAGGGGGCAACACTGGGACCGGGGAGCTGTTTTTT
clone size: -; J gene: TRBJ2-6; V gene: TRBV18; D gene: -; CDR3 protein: CASSPLDVSGANVLTF; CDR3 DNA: TGTGCCAGCTCACCACTTGACGTATCCGGGGCCAACGTCCTGACTTTC
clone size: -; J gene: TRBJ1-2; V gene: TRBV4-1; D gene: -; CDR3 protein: CASSQERYINYGYTF; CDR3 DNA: TGCGCCAGCAGCCAAGAAAGGTACATCAACTATGGCTACACCTTC
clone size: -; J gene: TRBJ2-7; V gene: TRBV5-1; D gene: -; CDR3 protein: CASSLLGGQYAYEQYF; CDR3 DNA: TGCGCCAGCAGCTTGCTGGGGGGACAGTACGCCTACGAGCAGTACTTC
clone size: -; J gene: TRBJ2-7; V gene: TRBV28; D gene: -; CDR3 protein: CASSSPPGLTYEQYF; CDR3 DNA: TGTGCCAGCAGTTCACCACCGGGGCTTACCTACGAGCAGTACTTC
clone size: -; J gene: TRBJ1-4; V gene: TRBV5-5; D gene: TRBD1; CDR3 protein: CASSPGQGRGEKLFF; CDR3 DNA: TGTGCCAGCAGCCCAGGACAGGGGAGGGGTGAAAAACTGTTTTTT
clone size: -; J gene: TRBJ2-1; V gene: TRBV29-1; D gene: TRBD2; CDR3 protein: CSVVSGLADIYNEQFF; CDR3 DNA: TGCAGCGTTGTTTCGGGGCTAGCGGACATTTACAATGAGCAGTTCTTC
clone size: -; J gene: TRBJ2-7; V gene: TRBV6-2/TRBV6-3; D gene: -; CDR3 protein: CASSFGETSYEQYF; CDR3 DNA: TGTGCCAGCAGCTTCGGAGAGACGTCCTACGAGCAGTACTTC
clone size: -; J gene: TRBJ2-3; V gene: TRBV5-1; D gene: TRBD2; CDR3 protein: CASSLDIAGALSTDTQYF; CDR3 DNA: TGCGCCAGCAGCTTGGATATAGCGGGGGCCCTCTCCACAGATACGCAGTATTTT
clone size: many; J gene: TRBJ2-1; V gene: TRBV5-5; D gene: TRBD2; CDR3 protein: CASSLVLAAYNEQFF; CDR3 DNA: TGTGCCAGCAGCTTGGTGCTAGCGGCTTACAATGAGCAGTTCTTC
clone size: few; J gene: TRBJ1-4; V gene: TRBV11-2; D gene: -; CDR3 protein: CASSAGHRVKYEKLFF; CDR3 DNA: TGTGCCAGCAGCGCAGGTCACAGGGTTAAGTATGAAAAACTGTTTTTT
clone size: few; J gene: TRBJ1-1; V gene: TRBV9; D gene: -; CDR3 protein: CASSVTTDLNTEAFF; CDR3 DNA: TGTGCCAGCAGCGTCACGACAGACTTGAACACTGAAGCTTTCTTT
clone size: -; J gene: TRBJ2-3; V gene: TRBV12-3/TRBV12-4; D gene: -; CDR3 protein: CATNPDGDTQYF; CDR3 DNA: TGTGCCACCAATCCGGACGGAGATACGCAGTATTTT
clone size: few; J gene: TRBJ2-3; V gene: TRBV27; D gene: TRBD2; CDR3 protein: CASSPRAGVADTQYF; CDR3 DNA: TGTGCCAGCAGTCCCAGGGCGGGGGTGGCAGATACGCAGTATTTT
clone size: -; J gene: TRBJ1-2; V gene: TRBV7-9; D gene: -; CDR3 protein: CASSFGVGYGYTF; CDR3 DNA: TGTGCCAGCAGCTTTGGGGTTGGATATGGCTACACCTTC
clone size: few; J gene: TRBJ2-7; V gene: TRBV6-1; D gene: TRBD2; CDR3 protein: CASSDPSQPLPSLAGVYEQYF; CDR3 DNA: TGTGCCAGCAGTGATCCTAGCCAACCTCTGCCATCTCTAGCGGGAGTCTACGAGCAGTACTTC
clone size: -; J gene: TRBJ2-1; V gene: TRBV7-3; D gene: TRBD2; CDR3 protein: CASSSTGTSRRNEQFF; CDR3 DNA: TGTGCCAGCAGCTCAACCGGGACTAGCCGTCGCAATGAGCAGTTCTTC